These 5 T cell receptor beta chains were sequenced from one sample in a study of cytomegalovirus exposure and HLA in healthy donors. 60 Vbeta and 13 Jbeta primers were used in PCR. Using immunoSEQ multiplex PCR, the repertoire was profiled, and TCRdb retains in-frame clones only, with some absent. Of about 98,000 clones listed, roughly 82% are singletons. Specimen: PBMCs. The source of these receptors is a human donor in good health.

Points on this clone: Other DNA sequences in the sample encode the same CDR3. This chain links TRBV6-5 with TRBJ2-5; D gene unclear. V was trimmed by 0 bases and J by 5 bases, leaving 4 bases between them. Germline assignment: CDR1 MNHEY and CDR2 SVGAGI. The CDR3 consists of 12 residues. The CDR3 DNA follows: TGTGCCAGCAGTTACTCCGGGGAGACCCAGTACTTC. Its protein product is CASSYSGETQYF.

The rearrangement joins TRBV5-1 to TRBJ2-1, with D tentatively TRBD2 (5 bases). This CDR3 contains 15 residues. Germline V gene data show CDR1 as SGHRS and CDR2 as YFSETQ. V lost 0 bases and J lost 6, with 13 bases in between. CDR3 region: CASSLGLAEINEQFF. The DNA for the CDR3 is TGCGCCAGCAGCTTGGGCCTAGCTGAGATCAATGAGCAGTTCTTC.

This chain joins TRBV5-1 and TRBJ2-7; TRBD1 might be the D (6 bases). The CDR3 totals 16 residues. Germline V gene sequence: CDR1 SGHRS, CDR2 YFSETQ. The V gene lost 4 bases and the J gene lost 3 bases, with 20 bases spanning the gap. CDR3 coding DNA: TGCGCCAGCAGCGGAGGACCTATGGGGGCGGGCTACGAGCAGTACTTC. Translation: CASSGGPMGAGYEQYF.

The chain recombines TRBV7-8 with TRBJ2-1; 13 nucleotides line up with TRBD2. CDR3 length: 17 residues. After removal of 4 bases from V and 6 bases from J, the junction contained 9 bases not matched to a gene. Per germline, CDR1 SGHVS and CDR2 FQNEAQ. CDR3: CASSSLTGLAGSNEQFF. The CDR3 DNA reads as TGTGCCAGCAGCTCGCTAACGGGACTAGCGGGAAGCAATGAGCAGTTCTTC.

This chain links TRBV6-6 with TRBJ1-2; 10 nucleotides line up with TRBD1. Germline assignment: CDR1 MNHNY and CDR2 SVGAGI (reference sequence). This CDR3 comprises 15 residues. V lost 5 bases and J lost 3; bases outside the gene matches: 6. CDR3 in amino acids: CASSPPTGGDYGYTF. CDR3 coding DNA: TGTGCCAGCAGTCCCCCGACAGGGGGCGACTATGGCTACACCTTC.